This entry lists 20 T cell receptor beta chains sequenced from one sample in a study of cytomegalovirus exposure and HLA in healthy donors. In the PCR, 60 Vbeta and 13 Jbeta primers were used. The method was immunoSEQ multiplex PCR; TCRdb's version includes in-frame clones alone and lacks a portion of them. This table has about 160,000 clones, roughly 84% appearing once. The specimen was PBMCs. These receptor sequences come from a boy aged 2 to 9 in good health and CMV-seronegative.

The CDR3 protein is CASSPPGQLNTGELFF. CDR3 in DNA: TGTGCCAGCTCACCCCCGGGACAGCTGAACACCGGGGAGCTGTTTTTT. The chain links TRBV18 to TRBJ2-2; 7 bases align to TRBD1. Losses at the gene ends were 3 bases for V and 1 base for J; bases not matched to a gene: 5. The germline gives CDR1 KGHSH, CDR2 LQKENI. The CDR3 runs to 16 residues.

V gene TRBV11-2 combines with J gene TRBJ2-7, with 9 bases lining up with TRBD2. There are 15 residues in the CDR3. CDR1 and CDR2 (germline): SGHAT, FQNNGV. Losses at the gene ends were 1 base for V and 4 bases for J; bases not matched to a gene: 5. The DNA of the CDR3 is TGTGCCAGCAGCTTAGGCGGGGGGGCGAATTACGAGCAGTACGTC. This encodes CASSLGGGANYEQYV.

CDR3 amino acids: CANRTGWVYEQYV. CDR3 sequence (DNA): TGTGCCAATCGGACAGGGTGGGTATACGAGCAGTACGTC. The chain combines TRBV19 with TRBJ2-7, with 8 bases that match TRBD1. V shed 10 bases, J shed 4 bases, and the junction held 9 bases outside the gene matches. This CDR3 comprises 13 residues. Germline V gives CDR1 LNHDA, CDR2 SQIVND (reference sequence).

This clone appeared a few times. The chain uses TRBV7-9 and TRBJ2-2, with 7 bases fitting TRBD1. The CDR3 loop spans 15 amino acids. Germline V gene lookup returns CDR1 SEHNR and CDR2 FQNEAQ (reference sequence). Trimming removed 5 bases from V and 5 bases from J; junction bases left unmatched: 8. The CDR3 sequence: CASSPPTGPTGELFF. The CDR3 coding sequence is TGTGCCAGCAGCCCGCCGACAGGGCCGACCGGGGAGCTGTTTTTT.

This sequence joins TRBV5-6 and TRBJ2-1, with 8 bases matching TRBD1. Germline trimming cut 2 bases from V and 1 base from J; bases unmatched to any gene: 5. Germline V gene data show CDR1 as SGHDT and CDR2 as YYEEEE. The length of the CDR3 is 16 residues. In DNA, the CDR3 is TGTGCCAGCAGCTTCGGAACAGGGGGGTCCTACAATGAGCAGTTCTTC. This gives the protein CASSFGTGGSYNEQFF.

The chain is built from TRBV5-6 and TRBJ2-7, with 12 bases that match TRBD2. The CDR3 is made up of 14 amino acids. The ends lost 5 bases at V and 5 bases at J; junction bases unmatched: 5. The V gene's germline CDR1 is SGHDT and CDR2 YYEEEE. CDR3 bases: TGTGCCAGCAGTCTAGCGGGGGGGCCCAACGAGCAGTACGTC. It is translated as CASSLAGGPNEQYV.

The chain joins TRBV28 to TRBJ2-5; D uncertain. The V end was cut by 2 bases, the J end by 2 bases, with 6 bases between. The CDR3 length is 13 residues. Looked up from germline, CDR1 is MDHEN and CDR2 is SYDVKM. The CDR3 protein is CASSLTQQETQYF. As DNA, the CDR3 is TGTGCCAGCAGTTTAACACAGCAAGAGACCCAGTACTTC. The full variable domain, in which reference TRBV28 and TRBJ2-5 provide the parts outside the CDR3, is DVKVTQSSRYLVKRTGEKVFLECVQDMDHENMFWYRQDPGLGLRLIYFSYDVKMKEKGDIPEGYSVSREKKERFSLILESASTNQTSMYLCASSLTQQETQYFGPGTRLLVL.

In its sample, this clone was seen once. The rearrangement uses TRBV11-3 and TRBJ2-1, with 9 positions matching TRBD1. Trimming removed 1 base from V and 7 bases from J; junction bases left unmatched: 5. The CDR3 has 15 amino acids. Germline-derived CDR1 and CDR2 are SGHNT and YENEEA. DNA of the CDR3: TGTGCCAGCAGCTTAGCATCGGGACAGGGAAATGAGCAGTTCTTC. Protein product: CASSLASGQGNEQFF.

The CDR3 bases are TGTGCCAGCAGCTTAGGGGACTACTTCCAAGAGACCCAGTACTTC. Amino acids: CASSLGDYFQETQYF. This rearrangement joins TRBV7-9 to TRBJ2-5; 7 nucleotides align to TRBD2. The ends lost 1 base at V and 1 base at J; junction bases unmatched: 3. Germline V gene lookup returns CDR1 SEHNR and CDR2 FQNEAQ (reference sequence). The CDR3 runs 15 residues.

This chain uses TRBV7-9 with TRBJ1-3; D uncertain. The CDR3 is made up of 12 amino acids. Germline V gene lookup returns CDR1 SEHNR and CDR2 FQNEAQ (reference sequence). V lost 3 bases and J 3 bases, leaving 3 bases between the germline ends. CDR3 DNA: TGTGCCAGCAGCTTCTTTGGAAACACCATATATTTT. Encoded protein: CASSFFGNTIYF.

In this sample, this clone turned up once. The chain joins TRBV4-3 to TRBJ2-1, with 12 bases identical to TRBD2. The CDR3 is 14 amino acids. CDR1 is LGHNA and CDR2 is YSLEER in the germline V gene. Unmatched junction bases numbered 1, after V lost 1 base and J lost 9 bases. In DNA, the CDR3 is TGCGCCAGCAGCCAAGCTAGCGGGAGGGGTGAGCAGTTCTTC. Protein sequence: CASSQASGRGEQFF.

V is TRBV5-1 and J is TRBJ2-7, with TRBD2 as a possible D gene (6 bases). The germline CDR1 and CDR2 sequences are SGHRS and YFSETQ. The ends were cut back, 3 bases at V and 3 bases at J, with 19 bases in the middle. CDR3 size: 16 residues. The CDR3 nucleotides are TGCGCCAGCAGCTCTACCGATAGCGGTACCCACTACGAGCAGTACGTC. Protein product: CASSSTDSGTHYEQYV.

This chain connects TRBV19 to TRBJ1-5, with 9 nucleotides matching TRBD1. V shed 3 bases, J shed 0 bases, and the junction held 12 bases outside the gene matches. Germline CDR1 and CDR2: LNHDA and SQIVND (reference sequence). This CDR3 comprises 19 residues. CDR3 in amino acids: CASSMTGTGTLYSNQPQHF. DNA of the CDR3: TGTGCCAGTAGTATGACCGGGACAGGGACTCTATATAGCAATCAGCCCCAGCATTTT.

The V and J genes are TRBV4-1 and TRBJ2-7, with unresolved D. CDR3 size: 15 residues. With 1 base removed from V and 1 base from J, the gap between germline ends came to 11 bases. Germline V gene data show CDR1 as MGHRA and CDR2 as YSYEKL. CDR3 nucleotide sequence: TGCGCCAGCAGCCAAGTCATGGCCGTATCCTACGAGCAGTACTTC. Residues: CASSQVMAVSYEQYF.

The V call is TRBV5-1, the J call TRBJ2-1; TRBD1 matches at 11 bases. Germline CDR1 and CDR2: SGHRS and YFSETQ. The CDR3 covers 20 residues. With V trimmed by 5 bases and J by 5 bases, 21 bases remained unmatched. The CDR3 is CASRPDRGRFLQLADNEQFF. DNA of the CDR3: TGCGCCAGCAGACCGGACAGGGGGCGATTTTTACAACTAGCGGACAATGAGCAGTTCTTC.

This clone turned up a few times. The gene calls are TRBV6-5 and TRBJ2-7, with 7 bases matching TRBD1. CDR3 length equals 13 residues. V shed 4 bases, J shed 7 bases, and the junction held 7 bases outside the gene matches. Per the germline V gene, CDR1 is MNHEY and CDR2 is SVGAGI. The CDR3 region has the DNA TGTGCCAGCAGTTTGACAGGGTTGGGTGAGCAGTACGTC. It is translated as CASSLTGLGEQYV.

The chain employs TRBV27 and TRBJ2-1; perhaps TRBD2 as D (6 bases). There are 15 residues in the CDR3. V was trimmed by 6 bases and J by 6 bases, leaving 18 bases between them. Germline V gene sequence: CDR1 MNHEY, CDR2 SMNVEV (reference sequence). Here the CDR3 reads CASSLTSWASNEQFF. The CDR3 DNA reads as TGTGCCAGCAGCCTGACTAGTTGGGCGAGCAATGAGCAGTTCTTC.

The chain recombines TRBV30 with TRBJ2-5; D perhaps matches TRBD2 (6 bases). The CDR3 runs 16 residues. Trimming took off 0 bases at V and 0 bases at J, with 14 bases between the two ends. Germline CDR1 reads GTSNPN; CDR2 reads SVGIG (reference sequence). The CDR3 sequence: CAWSVPQGGDQETQYF. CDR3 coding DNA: TGTGCCTGGAGTGTACCCCAGGGAGGCGACCAAGAGACCCAGTACTTC.

CDR3 sequence: CASSPTGGQGASGNTIYF. CDR3 DNA sequence: TGTGCCAGCTCACCAACCGGCGGACAGGGGGCATCTGGAAACACCATATATTTT. V and J are TRBV18 and TRBJ1-3; the match to TRBD1 covers 11 bases. With 2 bases clipped from V and 1 base from J, the junction kept 7 bases outside the gene matches. CDR1 KGHSH and CDR2 LQKENI come from the germline V gene. The CDR3 loop spans 18 amino acids. Using reference TRBV18 and TRBJ1-3 for the parts outside the CDR3, the full variable domain is NAGVMQNPRHLVRRRGQEARLRCSPMKGHSHVYWYRQLPEEGLKFMVYLQKENIIDESGMPKERFSAEFPKEGPSILRIQQVVRGDSAAYFCASSPTGGQGASGNTIYFGEGSWLTVV.

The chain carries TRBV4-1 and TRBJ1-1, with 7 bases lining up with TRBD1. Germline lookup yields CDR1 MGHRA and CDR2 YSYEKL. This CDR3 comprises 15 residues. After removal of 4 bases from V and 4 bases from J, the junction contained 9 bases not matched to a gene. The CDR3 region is CASSPTTGISTEAFF. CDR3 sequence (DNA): TGCGCCAGCAGCCCCACGACAGGGATAAGCACTGAAGCTTTCTTT.